This is a list of T cell receptor beta chains from one sample in a study of CD8 T cells in ankylosing spondylitis. Each CDR3 protein is one row after TCRdb ran MiXCR on the 5' RACE reads. The sample lists 230,000 or so distinct CDR3 sequences, approximately 24% seen once, with about 0.6% in the top ten. The sequenced material came from blood, either unsorted or a sorted T cell fraction (not recorded which). The receptors originated from a male donor with ankylosing spondylitis or in good health (not recorded which). Both conserved end residues are part of each CDR3.

v_gene,len,CDR3aa
TRBV15,14,CATNGDRGRNEQFF
TRBV5-1,13,CASSPPGGNEQFF
TRBV5-4,16,CASSLGGGWTRGEQYF
TRBV7-2,14,CASSLDQVVGELFF
TRBV6-5,15,CASSYSSQGAGGYTF
TRBV20-1,13,CSARLASTDTQYF
TRBV20-1,14,CSASSSGVHNEQFF
TRBV29-1,14,CSVAGLAVFDEQFF
TRBV20-1,15,CSASRGTGGLSPLHF
TRBV20-1,15,CSARPWTGLVGELFF
TRBV12-3/TRBV12-4,14,CASSPTTGDYEQYF
TRBV18,16,CASSAIQGTGTDTQYF
TRBV18,17,CASSPYTKGQGSYGYTF
TRBV11-2,15,CASSQRTGTTGELFF
TRBV12-3/TRBV12-4,13,CASSFGRIETQYF
TRBV20-1,16,CSARLQGSGSYYGYTF
TRBV28,14,CASSLTGQEYGYTF
TRBV29-1,14,CSARDRGAPGELFF
TRBV20-1,17,CSASGAGAKHSYNEQFF
TRBV29-1,11,CSIDQDTEAFF
TRBV20-1,15,CSALRGVGSKNIQYF
TRBV20-1,14,CSAREGQGRQPQHF
TRBV12-3/TRBV12-4,13,CASSLRLVGEQYF
TRBV5-1,14,CASSRETVNTEAFF
TRBV28,14,CASSSPKTTSAEFF
TRBV20-1,16,CSATSLRGPNTGELFF
TRBV12-3/TRBV12-4,14,CASKLNRANSPLHF
TRBV5-1,16,CASSRGGWRVNTEAFF
TRBV12-3/TRBV12-4,11,CASSMYDEQYF
TRBV27,14,CASSLQGSNQPQHF
TRBV12-3/TRBV12-4,14,CASVSWPAWNEQFF